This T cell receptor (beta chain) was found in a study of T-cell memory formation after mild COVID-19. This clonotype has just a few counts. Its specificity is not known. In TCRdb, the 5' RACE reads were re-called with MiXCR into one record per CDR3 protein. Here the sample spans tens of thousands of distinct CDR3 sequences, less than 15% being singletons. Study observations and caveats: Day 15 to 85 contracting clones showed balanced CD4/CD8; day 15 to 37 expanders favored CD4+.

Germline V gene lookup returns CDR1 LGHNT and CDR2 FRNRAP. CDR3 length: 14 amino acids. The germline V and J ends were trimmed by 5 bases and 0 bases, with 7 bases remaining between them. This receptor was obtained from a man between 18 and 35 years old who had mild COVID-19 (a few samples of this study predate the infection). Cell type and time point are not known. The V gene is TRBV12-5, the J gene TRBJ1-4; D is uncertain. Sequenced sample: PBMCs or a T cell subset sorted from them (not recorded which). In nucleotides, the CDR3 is TGTGCTAGTGGTCGCGGTACAACTAATGAAAAACTGTTTTTT. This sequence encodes CASGRGTTNEKLFF.